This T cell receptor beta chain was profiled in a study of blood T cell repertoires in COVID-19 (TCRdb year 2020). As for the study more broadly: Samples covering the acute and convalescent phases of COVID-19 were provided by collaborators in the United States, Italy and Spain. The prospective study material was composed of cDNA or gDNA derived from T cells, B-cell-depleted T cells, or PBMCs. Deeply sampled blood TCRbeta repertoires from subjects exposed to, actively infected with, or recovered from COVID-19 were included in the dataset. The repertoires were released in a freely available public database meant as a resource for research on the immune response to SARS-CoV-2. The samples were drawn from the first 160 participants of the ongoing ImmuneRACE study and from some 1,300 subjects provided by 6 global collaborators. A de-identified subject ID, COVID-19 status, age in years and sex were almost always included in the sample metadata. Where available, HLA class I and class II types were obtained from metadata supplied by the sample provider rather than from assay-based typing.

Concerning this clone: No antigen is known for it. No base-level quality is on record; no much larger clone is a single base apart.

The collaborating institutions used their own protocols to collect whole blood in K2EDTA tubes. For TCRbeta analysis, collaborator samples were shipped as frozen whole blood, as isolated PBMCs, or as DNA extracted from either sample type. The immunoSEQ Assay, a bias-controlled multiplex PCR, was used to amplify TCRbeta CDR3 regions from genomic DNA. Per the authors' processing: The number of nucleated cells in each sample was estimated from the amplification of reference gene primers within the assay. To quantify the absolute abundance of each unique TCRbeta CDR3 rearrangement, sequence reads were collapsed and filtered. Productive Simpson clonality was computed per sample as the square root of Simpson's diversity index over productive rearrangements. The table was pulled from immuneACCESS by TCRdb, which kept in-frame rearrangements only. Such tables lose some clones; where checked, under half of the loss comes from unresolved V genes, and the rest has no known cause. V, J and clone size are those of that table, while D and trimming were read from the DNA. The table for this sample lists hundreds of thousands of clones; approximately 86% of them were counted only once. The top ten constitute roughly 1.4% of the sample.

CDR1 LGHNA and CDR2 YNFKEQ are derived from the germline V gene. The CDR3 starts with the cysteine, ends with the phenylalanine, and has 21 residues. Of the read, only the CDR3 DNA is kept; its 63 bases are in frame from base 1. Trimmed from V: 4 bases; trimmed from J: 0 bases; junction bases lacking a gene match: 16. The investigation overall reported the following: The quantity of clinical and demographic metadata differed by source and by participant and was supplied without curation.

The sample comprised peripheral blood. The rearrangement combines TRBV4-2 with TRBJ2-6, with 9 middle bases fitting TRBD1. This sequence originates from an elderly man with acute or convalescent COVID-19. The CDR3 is CASSLVDIRDREVSGANVLTF. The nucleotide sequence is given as TGTGCCAGCAGCCTAGTGGACATCCGGGACAGGGAAGTCTCTGGGGCCAACGTCCTGACTTTC.